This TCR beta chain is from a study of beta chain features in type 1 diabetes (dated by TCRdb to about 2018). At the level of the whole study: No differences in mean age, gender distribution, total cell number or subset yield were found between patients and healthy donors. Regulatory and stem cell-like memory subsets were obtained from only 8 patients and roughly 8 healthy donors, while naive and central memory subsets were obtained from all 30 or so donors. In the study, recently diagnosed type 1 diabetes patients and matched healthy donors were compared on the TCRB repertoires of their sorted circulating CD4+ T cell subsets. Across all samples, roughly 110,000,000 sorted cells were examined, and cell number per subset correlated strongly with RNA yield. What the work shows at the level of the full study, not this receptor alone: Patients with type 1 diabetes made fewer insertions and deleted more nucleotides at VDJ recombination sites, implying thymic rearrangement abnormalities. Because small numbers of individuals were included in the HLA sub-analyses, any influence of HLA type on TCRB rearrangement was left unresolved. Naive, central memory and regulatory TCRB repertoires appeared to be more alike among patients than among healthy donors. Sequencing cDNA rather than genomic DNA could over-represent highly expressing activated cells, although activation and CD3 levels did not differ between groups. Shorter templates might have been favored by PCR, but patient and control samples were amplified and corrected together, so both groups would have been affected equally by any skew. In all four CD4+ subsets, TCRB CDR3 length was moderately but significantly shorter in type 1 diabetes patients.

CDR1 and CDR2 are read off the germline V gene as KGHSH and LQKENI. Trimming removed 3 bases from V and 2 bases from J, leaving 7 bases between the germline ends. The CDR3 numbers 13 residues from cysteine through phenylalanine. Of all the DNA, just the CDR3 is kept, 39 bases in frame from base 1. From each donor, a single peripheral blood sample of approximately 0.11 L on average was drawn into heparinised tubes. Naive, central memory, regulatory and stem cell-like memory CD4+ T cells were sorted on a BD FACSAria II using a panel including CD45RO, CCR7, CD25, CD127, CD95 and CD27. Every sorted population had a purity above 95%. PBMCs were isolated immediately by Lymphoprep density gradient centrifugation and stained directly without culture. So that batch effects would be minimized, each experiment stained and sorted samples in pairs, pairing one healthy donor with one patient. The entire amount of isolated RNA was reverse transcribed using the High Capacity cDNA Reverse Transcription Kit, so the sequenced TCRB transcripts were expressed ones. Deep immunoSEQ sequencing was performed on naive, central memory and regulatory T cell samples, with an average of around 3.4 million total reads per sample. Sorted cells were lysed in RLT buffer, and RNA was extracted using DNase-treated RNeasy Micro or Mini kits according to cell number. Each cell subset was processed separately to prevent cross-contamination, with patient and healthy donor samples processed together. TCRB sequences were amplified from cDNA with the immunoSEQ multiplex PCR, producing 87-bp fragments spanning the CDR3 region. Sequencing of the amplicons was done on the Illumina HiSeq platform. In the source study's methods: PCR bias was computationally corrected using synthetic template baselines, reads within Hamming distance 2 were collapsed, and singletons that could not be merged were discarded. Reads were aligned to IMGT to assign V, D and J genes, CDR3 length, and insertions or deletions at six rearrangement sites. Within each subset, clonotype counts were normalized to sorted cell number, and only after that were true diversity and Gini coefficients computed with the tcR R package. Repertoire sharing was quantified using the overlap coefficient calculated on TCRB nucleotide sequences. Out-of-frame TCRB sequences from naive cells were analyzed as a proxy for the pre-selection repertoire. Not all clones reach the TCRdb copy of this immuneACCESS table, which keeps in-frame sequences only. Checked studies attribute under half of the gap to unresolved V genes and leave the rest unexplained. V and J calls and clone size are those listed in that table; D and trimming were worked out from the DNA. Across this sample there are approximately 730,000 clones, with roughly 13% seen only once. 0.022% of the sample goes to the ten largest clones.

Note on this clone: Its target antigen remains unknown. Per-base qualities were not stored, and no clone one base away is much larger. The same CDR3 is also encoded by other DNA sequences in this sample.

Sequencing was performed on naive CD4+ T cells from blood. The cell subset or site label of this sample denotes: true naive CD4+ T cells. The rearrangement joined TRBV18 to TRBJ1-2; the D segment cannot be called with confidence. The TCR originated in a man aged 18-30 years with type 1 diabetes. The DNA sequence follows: TGTGCCAGCTCACCCACAGCAAACTATGGCTACACCTTC. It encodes CASSPTANYGYTF.